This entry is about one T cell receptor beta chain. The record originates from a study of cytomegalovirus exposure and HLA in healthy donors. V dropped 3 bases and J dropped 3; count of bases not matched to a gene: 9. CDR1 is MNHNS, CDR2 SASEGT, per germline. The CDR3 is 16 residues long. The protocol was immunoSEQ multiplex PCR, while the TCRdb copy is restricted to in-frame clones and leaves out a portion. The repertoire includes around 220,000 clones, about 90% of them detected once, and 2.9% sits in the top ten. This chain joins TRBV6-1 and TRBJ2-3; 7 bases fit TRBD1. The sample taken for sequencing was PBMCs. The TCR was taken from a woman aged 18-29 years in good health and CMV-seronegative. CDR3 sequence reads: CASSDWGTELTDTQYF. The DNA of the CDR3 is TGTGCCAGCAGTGACTGGGGGACAGAGTTAACAGATACGCAGTATTTT.